This TCR beta chain was obtained from a study of T cell responses to AZD1222 COVID-19 vaccine. Study-wide findings and caveats: Unmutated regions of variants are reportedly targeted by nearly half of spike-specific TCRs. Recipients of AZD1222 seropositive at baseline numbered only 5 or 6. Scientists sampled the repertoires only once the peak T cell response had passed.

Only in-frame clones appear in the TCRdb table, and some are missing; sequencing was by immunoSEQ multiplex PCR. The sample yields 150,000 or so clones, approximately 94% seen once. Remarks on this clone: Its antigen is as yet unknown.

The sequenced sample was peripheral blood, obtained on day 0 of AZD1222 vaccination. The origin of this receptor is an adult in good health.

DNA for the CDR3: TGCGCCAGCAGCCCGGGACAGGGATACACTGAAGCTTTCTTT. Translation: CASSPGQGYTEAFF. This chain uses TRBV5-1 with TRBJ1-1, with TRBD1 matching 9 bases. This CDR3 spans 14 amino acids. J gave up 3 bases and V 4 bases, and 4 bases lay outside the gene matches. Germline V CDR1 and CDR2: SGHRS, YFSETQ. Full variable domain (rest looked up from reference TRBV5-1 and TRBJ1-1): KAGVTQTPRYLIKTRGQQVTLSCSPISGHRSVSWYQQTPGQGLQFLFEYFSETQRNKGNFPGRFSGRQFSNSRSEMNVSTLELGDSALYLCASSPGQGYTEAFFGQGTRLTVV.